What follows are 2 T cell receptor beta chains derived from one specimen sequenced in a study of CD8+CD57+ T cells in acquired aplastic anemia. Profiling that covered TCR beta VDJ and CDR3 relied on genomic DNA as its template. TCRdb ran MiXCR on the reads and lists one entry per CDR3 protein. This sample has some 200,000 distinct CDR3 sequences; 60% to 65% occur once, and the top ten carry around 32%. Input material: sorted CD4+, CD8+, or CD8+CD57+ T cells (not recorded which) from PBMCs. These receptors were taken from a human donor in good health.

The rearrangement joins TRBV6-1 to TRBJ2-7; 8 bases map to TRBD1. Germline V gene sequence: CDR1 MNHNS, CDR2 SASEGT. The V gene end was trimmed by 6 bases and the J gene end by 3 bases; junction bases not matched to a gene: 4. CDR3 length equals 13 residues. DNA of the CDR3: TGTGCCAGCAGGCTAGGGACAGGCTACGAGCAGTACTTC. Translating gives CASRLGTGYEQYF.

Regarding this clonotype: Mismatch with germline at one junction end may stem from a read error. CDR3 region: CASSDGGNVLTF. The CDR3 bases are TGTGCCAGCAGTGACGGGGGCAACGTCCTGACTTTC. The rearrangement joins TRBV6-4 to TRBJ2-6, with D perhaps assigned TRBD1 or TRBD2 (5 bases each). Germline V lookup: CDR1 MRHNA, CDR2 SNTAGT. The CDR3 is 12 amino acids.